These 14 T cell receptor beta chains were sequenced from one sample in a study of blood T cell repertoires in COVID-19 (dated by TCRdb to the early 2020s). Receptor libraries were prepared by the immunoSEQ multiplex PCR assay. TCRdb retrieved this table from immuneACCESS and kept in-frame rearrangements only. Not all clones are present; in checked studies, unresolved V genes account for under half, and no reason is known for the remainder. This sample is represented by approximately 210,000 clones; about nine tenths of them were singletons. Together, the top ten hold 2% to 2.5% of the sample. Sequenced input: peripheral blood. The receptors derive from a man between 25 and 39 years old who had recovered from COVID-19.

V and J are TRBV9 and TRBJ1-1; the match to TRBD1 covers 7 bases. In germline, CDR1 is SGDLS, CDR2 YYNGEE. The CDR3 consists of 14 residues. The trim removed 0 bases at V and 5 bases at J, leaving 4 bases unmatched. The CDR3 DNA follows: TGTGCCAGCAGCGTAGGGACAGGCTTAACTGAAGCTTTCTTT. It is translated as CASSVGTGLTEAFF. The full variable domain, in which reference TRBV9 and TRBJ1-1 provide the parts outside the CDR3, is DSGVTQTPKHLITATGQRVTLRCSPRSGDLSVYWYQQSLDQGLQFLIQYYNGEERAKGNILERFSAQQFPDLHSELNLSSLELGDSALYFCASSVGTGLTEAFFGQGTRLTVV.

The CDR3 sequence is CASSKTGFTGELFF. In nucleotides, the CDR3 is TGTGCCAGCAGCAAGACAGGGTTCACCGGGGAGCTGTTTTTT. The chain uses TRBV5-6 and TRBJ2-2, with TRBD1 matching 7 bases. Trimming took 4 bases from V and 4 from J; bases not matched to a gene: 4. The CDR3 is 14 amino acids. Germline V gene lookup returns CDR1 SGHDT and CDR2 YYEEEE.

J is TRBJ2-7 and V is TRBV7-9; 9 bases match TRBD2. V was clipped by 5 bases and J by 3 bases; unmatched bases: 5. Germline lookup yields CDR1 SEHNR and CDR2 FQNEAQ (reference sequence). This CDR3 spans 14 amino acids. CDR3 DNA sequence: TGTGCCAGCAGCCAGCTAGCGGGGAGCTACGAGCAGTACTTC. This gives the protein CASSQLAGSYEQYF.

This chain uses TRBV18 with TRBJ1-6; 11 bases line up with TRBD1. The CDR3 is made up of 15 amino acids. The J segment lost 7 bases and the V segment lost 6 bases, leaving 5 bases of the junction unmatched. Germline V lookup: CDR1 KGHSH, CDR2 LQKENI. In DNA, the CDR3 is TGTGCCAGCTCTCTTGGACAGGGGGCAAATTCACCCCTCCACTTT. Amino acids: CASSLGQGANSPLHF.

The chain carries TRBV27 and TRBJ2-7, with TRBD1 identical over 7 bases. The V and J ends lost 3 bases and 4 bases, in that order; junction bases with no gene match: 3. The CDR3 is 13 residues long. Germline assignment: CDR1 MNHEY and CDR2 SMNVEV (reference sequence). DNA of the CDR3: TGTGCCAGCAGTTTCGGGACAGATTACGAGCAGTACTTC. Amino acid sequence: CASSFGTDYEQYF.

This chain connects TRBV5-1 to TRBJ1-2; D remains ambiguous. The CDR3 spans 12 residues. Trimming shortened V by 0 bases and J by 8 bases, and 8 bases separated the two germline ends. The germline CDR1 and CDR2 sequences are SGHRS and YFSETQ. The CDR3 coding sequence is TGCGCCAGCAGCTTGGTAAACGGGGGCTACACCTTC. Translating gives CASSLVNGGYTF. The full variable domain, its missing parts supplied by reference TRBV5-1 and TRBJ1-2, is KAGVTQTPRYLIKTRGQQVTLSCSPISGHRSVSWYQQTPGQGLQFLFEYFSETQRNKGNFPGRFSGRQFSNSRSEMNVSTLELGDSALYLCASSLVNGGYTFGSGTRLTVV.

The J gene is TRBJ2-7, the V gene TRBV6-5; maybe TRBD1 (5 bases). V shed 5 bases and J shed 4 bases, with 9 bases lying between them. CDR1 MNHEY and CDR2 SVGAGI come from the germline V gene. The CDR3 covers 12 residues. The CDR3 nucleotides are TGTGCCAGCAGTCAGGGCCGTTACGAGCAGTACTTC. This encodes CASSQGRYEQYF.

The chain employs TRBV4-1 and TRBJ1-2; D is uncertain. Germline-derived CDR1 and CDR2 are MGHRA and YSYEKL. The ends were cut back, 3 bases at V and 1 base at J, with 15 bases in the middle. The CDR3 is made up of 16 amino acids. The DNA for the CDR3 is TGCGCCAGCAGCCACGTGGTAGTAGGAGTTAACTATGGCTACACCTTC. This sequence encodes CASSHVVVGVNYGYTF.

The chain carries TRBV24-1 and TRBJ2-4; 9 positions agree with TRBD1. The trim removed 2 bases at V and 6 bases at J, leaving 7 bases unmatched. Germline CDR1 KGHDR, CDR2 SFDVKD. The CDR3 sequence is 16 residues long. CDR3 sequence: CATSDSSGTGSNIQYF. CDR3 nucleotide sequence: TGTGCCACCAGTGATTCCTCCGGGACAGGGTCAAACATTCAGTACTTC.

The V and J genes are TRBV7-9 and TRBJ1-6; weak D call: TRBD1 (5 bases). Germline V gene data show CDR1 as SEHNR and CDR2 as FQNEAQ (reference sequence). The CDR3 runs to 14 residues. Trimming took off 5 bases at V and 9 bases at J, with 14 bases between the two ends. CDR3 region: CASSPGQDSSPLHF. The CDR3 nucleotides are TGTGCCAGCAGCCCAGGGCAGGATTCTTCACCCCTCCACTTT.

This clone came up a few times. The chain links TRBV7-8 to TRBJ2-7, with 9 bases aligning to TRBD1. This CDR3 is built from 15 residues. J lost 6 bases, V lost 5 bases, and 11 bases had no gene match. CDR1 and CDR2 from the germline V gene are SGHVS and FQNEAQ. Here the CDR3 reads CASSHQRDRDPEQYF. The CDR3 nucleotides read TGTGCCAGCAGCCACCAACGGGACAGGGATCCCGAGCAGTACTTC.

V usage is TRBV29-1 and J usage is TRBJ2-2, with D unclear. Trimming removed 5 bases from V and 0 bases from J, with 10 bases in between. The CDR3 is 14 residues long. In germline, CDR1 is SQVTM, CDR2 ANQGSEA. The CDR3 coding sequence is TGCAGCGTTCGTACACACGCGAACACCGGGGAGCTGTTTTTT. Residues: CSVRTHANTGELFF.

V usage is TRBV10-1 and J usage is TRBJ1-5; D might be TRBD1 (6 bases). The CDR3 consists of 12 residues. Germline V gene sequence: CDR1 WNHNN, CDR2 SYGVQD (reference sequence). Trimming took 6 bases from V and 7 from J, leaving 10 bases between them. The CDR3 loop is CASRIRGQPQHF. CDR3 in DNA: TGCGCCAGCAGAATCAGGGGCCAGCCCCAGCATTTT.

Written as DNA, the CDR3 is TGTGCCAGCAGCCTAGGGGGGGCTGGAAACACCATATATTTT. It translates to CASSLGGAGNTIYF. J is TRBJ1-3 and V is TRBV3-1 (or the pseudogene TRBV3-2); D may be TRBD1 (6 bases). Germline CDR1 and CDR2: LGHDT and YNNKEL (reference sequence). V was shortened by 4 bases and J by 2 bases, with 9 bases between the two germline ends. This CDR3 has 14 amino acids.